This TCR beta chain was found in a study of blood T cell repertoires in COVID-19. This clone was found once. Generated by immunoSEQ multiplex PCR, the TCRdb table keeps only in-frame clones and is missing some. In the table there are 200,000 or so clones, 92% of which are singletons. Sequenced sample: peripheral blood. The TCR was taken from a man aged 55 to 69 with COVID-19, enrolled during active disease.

CDR3 sequence reads: CASSVTGATYEQYF. In DNA, the CDR3 is TGTGCCAGCAGCGTGACAGGGGCCACCTACGAGCAGTACTTC. The chain uses TRBV11-2 and TRBJ2-7; 8 positions agree with TRBD1. Per germline, CDR1 SGHAT and CDR2 FQNNGV. This CDR3 contains 14 residues. The trim removed 5 bases at V and 2 bases at J, leaving 5 bases unmatched. The variable domain in full, with the rest retrieved from reference TRBV11-2 and TRBJ2-7, is EAGVAQSPRYKIIEKRQSVAFWCNPISGHATLYWYQQILGQGPKLLIQFQNNGVVDDSQLPKDRFSAERLKGVDSTLKIQPAKLEDSAVYLCASSVTGATYEQYFGPGTRLTVT.